These T cell receptor beta chains were read from a single sample in a study of control samples from healthy donors and cancer patients. Libraries were prepared by immunoSEQ multiplex PCR; TCRdb keeps only in-frame clonotypes and omits some of them. The repertoire holds about 120,000 clones, with around 87% as singletons. The sample consisted of blood. These receptor sequences come from a middle-aged man in good health. The CDR3 runs from the conserved cysteine through the conserved F or W. The order of the fields is clone size, J gene, D gene, V gene, CDR3 DNA, CDR3 protein. A D gene is named only where the DNA matches it firmly. Only part of the rows carry a size: once, few, many, or a class if the clone is expanded.

few TRBJ2-4 . TRBV3-1/TRBV3-2 TGTGCCAGCAGCTCGAATAGCAATTTCAAAAACATTCAGTACTTC CASSSNSNFKNIQYF
. TRBJ1-5 TRBD1 TRBV7-7 TGTGCCAGCAGCTCCCGGGACAGGGATAGACAGCCCCAGCATTTT CASSSRDRDRQPQHF
medium-sized TRBJ1-6 . TRBV10-2 TGCGCCAGCACCTTACAGGTCGGCAGTTCACCCCTCCACTTT CASTLQVGSSPLHF
once TRBJ1-6 TRBD1 TRBV4-1 TGCGCCAGCAGCCAACAAGCCGGGACAGTCTACAATTCACCCCTCCACTTT CASSQQAGTVYNSPLHF
once TRBJ2-3 TRBD2 TRBV29-1 TGCAGCGTTCGAAGGTCGGCGGGGGGTTACACAGATACGCAGTATTTT CSVRRSAGGYTDTQYF
. TRBJ1-1 . TRBV7-9 TGTGCCAGCAGCCGACGGGACGGAATCCTGCGGACTGAAGCTTTCTTT CASSRRDGILRTEAFF
. TRBJ2-2 TRBD1 TRBV18 TGTGCCAGCTCACCACCCCGGGACAGCACCGGGGAGCTGTTTTTT CASSPPRDSTGELFF
. TRBJ2-7 . TRBV6-1 TGTGCCAGCAGTGAACCGTATAGGGGGGCCTACGAGCAGTACTTC CASSEPYRGAYEQYF
. TRBJ2-6 . TRBV15 TGTGCCACCAGCAGAGATCGCAGGGCTGGGGCCAACGTCCTGACTTTC CATSRDRRAGANVLTF
. TRBJ1-2 TRBD1 TRBV15 TGTGCCACCAGCAGAGTAGGGACAGGGCGGGGAACGGGTGGCTACACCTTC CATSRVGTGRGTGGYTF
. TRBJ2-2 . TRBV4-2 TGTGCCAGCAGCCAAGTTGGAGGGAACACCGGGGAGCTGTTTTTT CASSQVGGNTGELFF
. TRBJ2-4 TRBD2 TRBV6-5 TGTGCCAGCGGATCCGGGGGGGCGCTAAACATTCAGTACTTC CASGSGGALNIQYF
few TRBJ2-4 . TRBV7-9 TGTGCCAGCAGCTTAGCGGAGGGAGGTTTTGGCAAAAACATTCAGTACTTC CASSLAEGGFGKNIQYF
. TRBJ2-7 . TRBV4-3 TGCGCCAGCAGCCAAATAAGACAGTCACTAGGAGAGCAGTACTTC CASSQIRQSLGEQYF
many TRBJ2-5 . TRBV7-9 TGTGCCAGCAGCCCCCAGAGGGGAGCGGAGACCCAGTACTTC CASSPQRGAETQYF
. TRBJ1-1 TRBD1 TRBV5-1 TGCGCCAGCGGGACAGGGATGAACACTGAAGCTTTCTTT CASGTGMNTEAFF
. TRBJ2-7 . TRBV11-3 TGTGCCAGCAGCGCGGACAACTACGAGCAGTACTTC CASSADNYEQYF
. TRBJ2-3 . TRBV5-4 TGTGCCAGCAGCTTGGAACTAAACACAGATACGCAGTATTTT CASSLELNTDTQYF
. TRBJ1-6 . TRBV18 TGTGCCAGCTCACCAGGGACCTTTAATTCACCCCTCCACTTT CASSPGTFNSPLHF
. TRBJ1-2 . TRBV10-3 TGTGCCATCAGTGAGTCTTCAGGGTATGGCTACACCTTC CAISESSGYGYTF
. TRBJ2-7 . TRBV5-1 TGCGCCAGCAGCCTGATACCCGGGGTAAACTACGAGCAGTACTTC CASSLIPGVNYEQYF
. TRBJ2-5 . TRBV29-1 TGCAGCGTTGCCCTCCGAGGGGCGGCCCAGTACTTC CSVALRGAAQYF
. TRBJ1-5 . TRBV2 TGTGCCAGCAGTCTGGGGGGCAGGGGAGGACAGCCCCAGCATTTT CASSLGGRGGQPQHF